This TCR beta chain was documented in a study of T cells in women clearing cervical HPV infection. Study findings and constraints: CIN3+ cases had significantly higher TCR repertoire richness than controls, but evenness did not differ.

The table came from immunoSEQ multiplex PCR; TCRdb's copy has only in-frame clones and leaves some out. This table holds tens of thousands of clones. For this clone: No antigen is known for it. A junction boundary mismatches the germline segment, possibly from a read error.

Sequencing was done on a sample of blood buffy coat. This TCR came from a woman aged 18-70 years with a cervical HPV16 infection that either progressed to CIN3+ or cleared (not recorded which).

CDR3 sequence: CASGLAGERSETQYF. Incomplete CDR3 DNA: TGTGCCAGCGGACTAGCGGGAGAGCGGTCAGAGACG. The V gene is TRBV6-2 or TRBV6-3, the J gene TRBJ2-3, with TRBD2 matching 13 bases. The CDR3 extends 3 residues past the end of the read, so its final part is completed from the germline J gene. CDR1 MNHEY and CDR2 SVGEGT come from the germline V gene. This CDR3 is built from 15 residues.